This T cell receptor (beta chain) derives from a study of quantifying T cell responses using KT2 cells. In the study overall: TCR alpha and beta constant-region primers primed reverse transcription of RNA. Estimated efficiency of the T4 ligation step was above 8.5% under optimum conditions.

Germline CDR1 reads SQVTM; CDR2 reads ANQGSEA. This CDR3 is built from 13 residues. There are many counts of this clonotype. A single-stranded UMI oligo with SP2 sequence was ligated to cDNA 3' ends. The first PCR ran roughly 4 cycles with an equimolar RC1.1 and RC1.2 beta primer mix. TCRdb reanalysed the UMI-ligation and nested PCR reads using MiXCR and keeps one entry per CDR3 protein. The sample includes around 56,000 distinct CDR3 sequences, over 9% of them seen just once. Sample: PBMCs spiked with cells of the T cell clone KT2. This receptor was taken from a human donor. This chain uses TRBV29-1 with TRBJ1-1; TRBD1 agrees at 10 bases. This CDR3 is CGTGQGSGTEAFF. In DNA, the CDR3 is TGCGGGACGGGACAGGGGTCGGGCACTGAAGCTTTCTTT.